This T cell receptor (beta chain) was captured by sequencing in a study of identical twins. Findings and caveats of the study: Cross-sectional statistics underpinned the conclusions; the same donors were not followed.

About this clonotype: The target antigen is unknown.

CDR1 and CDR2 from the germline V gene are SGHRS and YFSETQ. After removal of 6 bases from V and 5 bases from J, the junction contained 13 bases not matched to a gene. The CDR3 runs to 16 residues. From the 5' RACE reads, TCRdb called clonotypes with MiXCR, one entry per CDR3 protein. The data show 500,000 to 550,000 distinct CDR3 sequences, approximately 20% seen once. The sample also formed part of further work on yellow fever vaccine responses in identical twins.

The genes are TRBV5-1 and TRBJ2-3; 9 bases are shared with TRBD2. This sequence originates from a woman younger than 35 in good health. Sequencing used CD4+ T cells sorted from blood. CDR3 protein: CASTPGLAGVIDTQYF. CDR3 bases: TGCGCCAGCACCCCCGGGTTAGCGGGAGTGATAGATACGCAGTATTTT.